What follows is one T cell receptor (beta chain) and its context. Its antigen remains unidentified. This sample is part of a study of beta chain features in type 1 diabetes. A single heparinised draw of around 0.11 L on average was taken per donor. Stem cell-like memory, regulatory, central memory and naive CD4+ cells were sorted via CD45RO/CCR7/CD25/CD127/CD95/CD27. From germline, CDR1 is SGHTA and CDR2 FQGNSA. Trimming pared 3 bases from V and 0 bases from J, leaving 10 bases between. The CDR3 sequence is 15 residues long. Expressed TCRB transcripts got sequenced, as all isolated RNA was reverse transcribed. Measured with immunoSEQ multiplex PCR; TCRdb has only the in-frame clones, and not every one. This sample has tens of thousands of clones; 64% occur once, and the top ten carry 2% to 2.5%. Findings and caveats of the study: Comparison showed that naive, central memory and Treg TCRB repertoires appeared more similar among patients than among healthy donors. More deletions and fewer insertions at VDJ junctions were found in patients with type 1 diabetes.

V gene TRBV7-2 combines with J gene TRBJ2-3, with D hard to call. The sequence derives from a woman aged 30 to 39 in good health. Material for sequencing was Tregs from blood. In DNA, the CDR3 is TGTGCCAGCAGCTTGGCCCGTCTTAGCACAGATACGCAGTATTTT. Its protein product is CASSLARLSTDTQYF.